This TCR beta chain derives from a study of CD8+ T cells in alopecia areata. Sequencing relied on a cDNA template that was reverse transcribed from extracted RNA. Repertoires were generated with immunoSEQ multiplex PCR, while TCRdb's copy carries only in-frame clones and drops some. The sample consists of 75,000 to 100,000 clones, around three quarters of them appearing once. Stated treatment: oral pan-JAK inhibitor, 5-10 mg twice daily. Those with alopecia areata gave lesional scalp punch biopsies and peripheral blood. This TCR was recovered from a human donor with alopecia areata. The input for sequencing was CD8+ T cells sorted from blood, taken at week 44, from a patient treated with tofacitinib.

The CDR3 here is CASTGRLLAGGRNEQFF. In DNA form, the CDR3 reads TGTGCCAGCACAGGCCGGCTACTAGCGGGGGGTCGCAATGAGCAGTTCTTC. The chain is built from TRBV2 and TRBJ2-1; 12 bases are a match to TRBD2. The germline gives CDR1 SNHLY, CDR2 FYNNEI. J lost 6 bases, V lost 7 bases, and 13 bases had no gene match. The CDR3 has 17 amino acids.